These T cell receptor beta chains were read from a single sample in a study of T cells in Graves' hyperthyroidism and ophthalmopathy. TCRdb used MiXCR to reprocess the multiplex PCR reads, holding one entry per CDR3 protein. This table holds about 420,000 distinct CDR3 sequences, about a sixth found once. Sequenced material: blood. These TCRs come from a woman aged 18-29 years with Graves' hyperthyroidism. Each CDR3 is given with its conserved first and last residue. D genes are given only for firm matches. Clone size, where shown, is once, few, many, or a class for clones that have expanded.

. | many | TRBJ1-6 | 14 | TRBV28 | TGTGCCAGCATCGGGCAAGGGGAAAATTCACCCCTCCACTTT | CASIGQGENSPLHF
TRBD1 | many | TRBJ2-5 | 16 | TRBV28 | TGTGCCAGCAGTTTCCTACAGGGGAAAGTCCAAGAGACCCAGTACTTC | CASSFLQGKVQETQYF
TRBD1 | few | TRBJ2-1 | 15 | TRBV19 | TGTGCCAGTAGCCAGACAGGGGGCGCTTACAATGAGCAGTTCTTC | CASSQTGGAYNEQFF
. | . | TRBJ1-5 | 16 | TRBV6-1 | TGTGCCAGCAGATGGGAAGGCCGGGGAAGCAATCAGCCCCAGCATTTT | CASRWEGRGSNQPQHF
. | few | TRBJ2-1 | 12 | TRBV11-2 | TGTGCCAGCAGCTTAGATGAAGGGAGACAGTTCTTC | CASSLDEGRQFF
. | many | TRBJ2-7 | 13 | TRBV7-9 | TGTGCCAGCCGCGGACAGAGCTCCTACGAGCAGTACTTC | CASRGQSSYEQYF
TRBD1 | once | TRBJ1-6 | 16 | TRBV27 | TGTGCCAGCAGTTTACGCTCAGGGGGTTTGAGTTCACCCCTCCACTTT | CASSLRSGGLSSPLHF
. | many | TRBJ1-2 | 14 | TRBV2 | TGTGCCAGCAGTGATACAGACACTAACTATGGCTACACCTTC | CASSDTDTNYGYTF
TRBD1 | . | TRBJ2-5 | 15 | TRBV27 | TGTGCCAGCAGTTTTCGGACAGGGACCCAAGAGACCCAGTACTTC | CASSFRTGTQETQYF
TRBD2 | few | TRBJ2-7 | 15 | TRBV20-1 | TGCAGTGCCCGGGGACTAGCGGGGGTTAGCTACGAGCAGTACTTC | CSARGLAGVSYEQYF
. | many | TRBJ1-1 | 12 | TRBV28 | TGTGCCAGCGGCCAGGGGAACACTGAAGCTTTCTTT | CASGQGNTEAFF
. | few | TRBJ2-1 | 10 | TRBV6-2/TRBV6-3 | TGTGCCAGCAGCGGACGGGAGCAGTTCTTC | CASSGREQFF
. | few | TRBJ2-5 | 14 | TRBV5-1 | TGCGCCAGCAGCTCCTGGACTATTCGCGAGACCCAGTACTTC | CASSSWTIRETQYF